This T cell receptor (beta chain) was identified in a study of cytomegalovirus exposure and HLA in healthy donors. This CDR3 is built from 15 residues. Trimming removed 2 bases at V and 3 bases at J, with 11 bases between. Germline lookup yields CDR1 MGHRA and CDR2 YSYEKL. With respect to this clone: Its antigen remains unidentified.

60 Vbeta and 13 Jbeta primers were used in PCR. The method was immunoSEQ multiplex PCR; TCRdb's version includes in-frame clones alone and lacks a portion of them. Its table lists about 190,000 clones. Study-wide findings and caveats: Earlier analysis yielded a pattern in which most TCR beta V segments were productive about 87% or about 30% of the time.

Sequenced sample: PBMCs. The TCR sequence derives from a man aged 25-45 years in good health and CMV-seronegative. This rearrangement joins TRBV4-1 to TRBJ1-5, with a weak D call TRBD1 (5 bases). The CDR3 spells CASSQPQGNNQPQHF. The DNA for the CDR3 is TGCGCCAGCAGCCAACCCCAGGGTAACAATCAGCCCCAGCATTTT.